The sequence of this T cell receptor (beta chain) was determined in a study of T cell changes during pregnancy in multiple sclerosis. The CDR3 totals 14 residues. Germline values: CDR1 SGHNT, CDR2 YYREEE (reference sequence). V gave up 6 bases and J gave up 6 bases; unmatched junction bases: 9. Libraries were prepared by immunoSEQ multiplex PCR; TCRdb keeps only in-frame clonotypes and omits some of them. The table records 84,000 or so clones, around 93% of them present only once. The material was peripheral blood, obtained in the third trimester of pregnancy. The rearrangement links TRBV5-4 to TRBJ1-2; 9 bases are a match to TRBD1. This sequence was found in a female donor with multiple sclerosis, enrolled in a pregnancy study. CDR3 loop: CASTMGQGEDGYTF. The CDR3 coding sequence is TGTGCCAGCACCATGGGACAGGGAGAGGATGGCTACACCTTC.